This T cell receptor beta chain was recovered during a study of blood T cell repertoires in COVID-19. Study details: From the United States, Italy and Spain came samples of acute and convalescent COVID-19. Sample material is recorded as cDNA or gDNA derived from T cells, B-cell-depleted T cells, or PBMCs.

This clone was seen a few times. Original handling: Using reference gene primer amplification, nucleated cell counts were estimated. Data came from immunoSEQ multiplex PCR; TCRdb stores just in-frame clones and leaves some out. Clonal size and the V and J genes are those of that table, whereas D and trimming came from the DNA. The table lists 250,000 to 350,000 clones, about 83% of them singletons. CDR3 length: 12 amino acids. Germline V lookup: CDR1 MDHEN, CDR2 SYDVKM. Trimming shortened V by 2 bases and J by 3 bases, and 5 bases separated the two germline ends. This chain joins TRBV28 and TRBJ2-7; no clear D gene. The source is a woman between 45 and 60 years old with acute or convalescent COVID-19. The sequenced sample consisted of peripheral blood. The CDR3 DNA follows: TGTGCCAGCAGTTTACAGCGCTACGAGCAGTACTTC. Translated, it gives CASSLQRYEQYF.